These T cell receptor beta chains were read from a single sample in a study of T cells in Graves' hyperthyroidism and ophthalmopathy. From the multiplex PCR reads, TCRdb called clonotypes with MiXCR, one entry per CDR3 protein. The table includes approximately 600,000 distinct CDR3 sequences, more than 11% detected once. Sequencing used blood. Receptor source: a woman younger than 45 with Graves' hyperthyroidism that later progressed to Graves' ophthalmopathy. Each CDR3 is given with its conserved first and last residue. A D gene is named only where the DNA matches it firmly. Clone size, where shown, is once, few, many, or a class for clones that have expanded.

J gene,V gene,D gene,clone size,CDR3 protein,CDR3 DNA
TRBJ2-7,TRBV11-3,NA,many,CASSWRGVAGSYEQYF,TGTGCCAGCAGCTGGCGCGGGGTTGCGGGTTCCTACGAGCAGTACTTC
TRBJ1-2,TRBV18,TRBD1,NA,CASSTDRATNYGYTF,TGTGCCAGCTCAACCGACAGGGCTACTAACTATGGCTACACCTTC
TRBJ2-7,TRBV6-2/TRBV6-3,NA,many,CASSVLLNYEQYF,TGTGCCAGCAGCGTTCTGTTGAACTACGAGCAGTACTTC
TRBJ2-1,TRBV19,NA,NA,CASSIRRGLAPNNEQFF,TGTGCCAGTAGTATACGGAGAGGGCTAGCGCCTAACAATGAGCAGTTCTTC
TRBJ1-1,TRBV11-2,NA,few,CASSINPGSMNTEAFF,TGTGCCAGCAGCATCAACCCCGGAAGTATGAACACTGAAGCTTTCTTT
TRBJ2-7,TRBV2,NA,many,CASSENGAVNEQYF,TGTGCCAGCAGTGAGAATGGGGCGGTCAACGAGCAGTACTTC
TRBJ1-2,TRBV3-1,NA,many,CASSQGLQGGDYGYTF,TGTGCCAGCAGCCAAGGCCTACAGGGAGGAGACTATGGCTACACCTTC
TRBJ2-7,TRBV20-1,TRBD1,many,CSARVGTGAPEQYF,TGCAGTGCTAGAGTGGGGACAGGGGCCCCCGAGCAGTACTTC
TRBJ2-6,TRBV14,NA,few,CASSHRKAGANVLTF,TGTGCCAGCAGCCACCGAAAAGCTGGGGCCAACGTCCTGACTTTC
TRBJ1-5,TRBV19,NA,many,CASSAEGGAYSNQPQHF,TGTGCCAGTAGTGCGGAGGGAGGGGCTTATAGCAATCAGCCCCAGCATTTT
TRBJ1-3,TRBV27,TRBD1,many,CASSRTGSSGNTIYF,TGTGCCAGCAGCCGGACAGGGAGCTCTGGAAACACCATATATTTT
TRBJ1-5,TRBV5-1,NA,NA,CAKFTLATGNNQPQHF,TGCGCCAAGTTCACCCTGGCCACAGGCAACAATCAGCCCCAGCATTTT
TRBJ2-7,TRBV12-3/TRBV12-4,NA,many,CASSLARREQYF,TGTGCCAGCAGTTTAGCGCGCCGAGAGCAGTACTTC
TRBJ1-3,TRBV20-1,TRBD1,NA,CSVMTGAGNTIYF,TGCAGTGTTATGACAGGGGCTGGAAACACCATATATTTT
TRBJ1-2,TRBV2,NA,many,CASKPGGGSYYGYTF,TGTGCCAGCAAACCGGGGGGGGGAAGTTACTATGGCTACACCTTC
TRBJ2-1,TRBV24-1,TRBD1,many,CATSDFRGTEQFF,TGTGCCACCAGTGATTTCAGGGGGACTGAGCAGTTCTTC
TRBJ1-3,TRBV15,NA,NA,CATSRAGTRSENTIYF,TGTGCCACCAGCAGAGCTGGGACCAGGTCTGAAAACACCATATATTTT
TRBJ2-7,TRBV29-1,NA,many,CSVDAGYEQYF,TGCAGCGTTGACGCGGGTTACGAGCAGTACTTC
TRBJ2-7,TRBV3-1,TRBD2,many,CASSLSPAGGNHEQYF,TGTGCCAGCAGCCTCTCCCCAGCGGGGGGCAACCACGAGCAGTACTTC
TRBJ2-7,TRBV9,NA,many,CASSPPGSGVYEQYF,TGTGCCAGCAGCCCCCCGGGCAGCGGAGTCTACGAGCAGTACTTC
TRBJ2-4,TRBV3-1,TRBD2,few,CASSAFSAGGQNIQYF,TGTGCCAGCAGCGCCTTTTCGGCGGGAGGCCAAAACATTCAGTACTTC
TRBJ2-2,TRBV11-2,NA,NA,CASSLTLTSTGELFF,TGTGCCAGCAGCTTAACTTTGACTTCAACCGGGGAGCTGTTTTTT
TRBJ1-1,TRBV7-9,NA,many,CASSAALLEAFF,TGTGCCAGCAGCGCGGCGCTTCTTGAAGCTTTCTTT
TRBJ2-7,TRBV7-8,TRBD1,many,CASSFAGTGVYEQYF,TGTGCCAGCAGCTTTGCCGGGACAGGGGTGTACGAGCAGTACTTC
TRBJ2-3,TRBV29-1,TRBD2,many,CSAPGGQVSTDTQYF,TGCAGCGCCCCGGGGGGGCAGGTGAGCACAGATACGCAGTATTTT
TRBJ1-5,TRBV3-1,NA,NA,CASSQDRGNRPQHF,TGTGCCAGCAGCCAAGATCGCGGCAATCGGCCCCAGCATTTT
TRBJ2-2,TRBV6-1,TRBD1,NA,CASSEAGDRYTGELFF,TGTGCCAGCAGTGAAGCCGGGGACAGGTACACCGGGGAGCTGTTTTTT
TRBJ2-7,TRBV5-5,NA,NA,CASSLDIWYEQYF,TGTGCCAGCAGCTTGGATATCTGGTACGAGCAGTACTTC
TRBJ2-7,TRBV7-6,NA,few,CASSLNRASYEQYF,TGTGCCAGCAGCTTAAATCGAGCCTCCTACGAGCAGTACTTC
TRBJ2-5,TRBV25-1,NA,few,CASSEGGAGEETQYF,TGTGCCAGCAGTGAAGGGGGGGCAGGGGAAGAGACCCAGTACTTC
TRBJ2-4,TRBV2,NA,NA,CASSLLGGGGNIQYF,TGTGCCAGCAGTTTACTGGGGGGCGGGGGAAACATTCAGTACTTC
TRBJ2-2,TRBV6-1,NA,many,CASAGNTGELFF,TGTGCCAGCGCGGGGAACACCGGGGAGCTGTTTTTT
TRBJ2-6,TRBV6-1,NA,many,CASSEEGEGANVLTF,TGTGCCAGCAGTGAAGAGGGCGAGGGGGCCAACGTCCTGACTTTC
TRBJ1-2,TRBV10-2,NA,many,CASSETASGYGYTF,TGCGCCAGCAGTGAGACAGCCTCGGGCTATGGCTACACCTTC
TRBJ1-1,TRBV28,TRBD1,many,CASTRPRDRGTEAFF,TGTGCCAGCACCAGACCCCGGGACAGGGGCACTGAAGCTTTCTTT
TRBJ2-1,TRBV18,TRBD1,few,CASSPGGQGNYNEQFF,TGTGCCAGCTCGCCGGGGGGACAGGGGAACTACAATGAGCAGTTCTTC
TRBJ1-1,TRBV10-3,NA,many,CASGRGRENTEAFF,TGTGCCTCGGGGCGAGGACGAGAGAACACTGAAGCTTTCTTT
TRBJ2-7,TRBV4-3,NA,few,CASSQDWASSYEQYF,TGCGCCAGCAGCCAAGATTGGGCTAGCAGCTACGAGCAGTACTTC
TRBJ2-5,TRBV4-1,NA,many,CASSQGGVRGAETQYF,TGCGCCAGCAGCCAAGGAGGAGTAAGGGGAGCAGAGACCCAGTACTTC
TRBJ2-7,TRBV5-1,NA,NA,CASRYDSYEQYF,TGCGCCAGCAGGTACGACAGCTACGAGCAGTACTTC
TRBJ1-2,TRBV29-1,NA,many,CSVGQPTYGYTF,TGCAGCGTTGGACAGCCTACTTATGGCTACACCTTC
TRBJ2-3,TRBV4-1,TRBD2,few,CASSGSSGTTSTDTQYF,TGCGCCAGCAGCGGGAGTTCCGGGACTACAAGCACAGATACGCAGTATTTT
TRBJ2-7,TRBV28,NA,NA,CASSLFAGTYEQYF,TGTGCCAGCAGTTTATTTGCGGGGACCTACGAGCAGTACTTC
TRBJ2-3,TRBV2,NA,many,CASSDEGVGTQYF,TGTGCCAGCAGTGACGAGGGGGTGGGGACGCAGTATTTT
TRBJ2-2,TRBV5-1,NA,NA,CASAQFHGELFF,TGCGCCAGCGCACAGTTTCACGGGGAGCTGTTTTTT
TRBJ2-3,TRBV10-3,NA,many,CAISRGEGLPITDTQYF,TGTGCCATCAGCAGAGGAGAGGGACTTCCAATCACAGATACGCAGTATTTT
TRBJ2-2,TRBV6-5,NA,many,CASSYSEKGELFF,TGTGCCAGCAGTTACTCGGAAAAAGGGGAGCTGTTTTTT